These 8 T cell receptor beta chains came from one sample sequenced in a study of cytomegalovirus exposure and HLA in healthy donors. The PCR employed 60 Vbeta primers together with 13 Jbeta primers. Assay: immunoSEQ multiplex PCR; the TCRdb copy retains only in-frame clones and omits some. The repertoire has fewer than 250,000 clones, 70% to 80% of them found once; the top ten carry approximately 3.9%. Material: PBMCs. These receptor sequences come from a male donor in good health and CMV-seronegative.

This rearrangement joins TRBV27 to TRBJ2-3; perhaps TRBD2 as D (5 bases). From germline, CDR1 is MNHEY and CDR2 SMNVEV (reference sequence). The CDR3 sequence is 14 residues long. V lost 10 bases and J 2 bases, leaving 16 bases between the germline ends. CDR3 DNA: TGTGCCACGAGACGGGAAGTCCCCACAGATACGCAGTATTTT. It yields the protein CATRREVPTDTQYF.

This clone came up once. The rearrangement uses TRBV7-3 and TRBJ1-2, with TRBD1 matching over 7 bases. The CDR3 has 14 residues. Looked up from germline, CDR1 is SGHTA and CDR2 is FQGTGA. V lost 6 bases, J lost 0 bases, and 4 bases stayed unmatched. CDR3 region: CASSFGTANYGYTF. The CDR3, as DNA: TGTGCCAGCAGTTTCGGGACAGCTAACTATGGCTACACCTTC.

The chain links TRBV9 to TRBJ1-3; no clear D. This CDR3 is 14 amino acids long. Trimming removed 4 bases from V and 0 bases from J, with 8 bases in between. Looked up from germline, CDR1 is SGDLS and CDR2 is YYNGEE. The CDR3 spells CASSLSLSGNTIYF. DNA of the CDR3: TGTGCCAGCAGCCTCTCCCTCTCTGGAAACACCATATATTTT.

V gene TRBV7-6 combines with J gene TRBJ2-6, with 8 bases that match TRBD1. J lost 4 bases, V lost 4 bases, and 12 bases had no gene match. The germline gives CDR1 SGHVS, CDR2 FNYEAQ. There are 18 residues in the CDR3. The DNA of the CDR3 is TGTGCCAGCAGCTCCGAAGGCAGGGGGCTGGCCGGGGCCAACGTCCTGACTTTC. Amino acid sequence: CASSSEGRGLAGANVLTF.

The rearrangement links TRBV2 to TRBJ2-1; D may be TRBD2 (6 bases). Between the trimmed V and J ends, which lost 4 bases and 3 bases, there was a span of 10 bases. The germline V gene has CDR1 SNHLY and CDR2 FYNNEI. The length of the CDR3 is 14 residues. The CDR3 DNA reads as TGTGCCAGCAGTGTTGACGGGAGCTACAATGAGCAGTTCTTC. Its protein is CASSVDGSYNEQFF.

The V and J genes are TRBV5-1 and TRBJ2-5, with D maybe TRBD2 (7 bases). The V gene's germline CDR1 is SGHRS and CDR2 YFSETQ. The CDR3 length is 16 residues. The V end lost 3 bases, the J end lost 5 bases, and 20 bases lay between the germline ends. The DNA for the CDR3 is TGCGCCAGCAGCTCTCAACCCCGGGGGGCGCGGGAGACCCAGTACTTC. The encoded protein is CASSSQPRGARETQYF. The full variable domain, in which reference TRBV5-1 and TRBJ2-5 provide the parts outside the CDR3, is KAGVTQTPRYLIKTRGQQVTLSCSPISGHRSVSWYQQTPGQGLQFLFEYFSETQRNKGNFPGRFSGRQFSNSRSEMNVSTLELGDSALYLCASSSQPRGARETQYFGPGTRLLVL.

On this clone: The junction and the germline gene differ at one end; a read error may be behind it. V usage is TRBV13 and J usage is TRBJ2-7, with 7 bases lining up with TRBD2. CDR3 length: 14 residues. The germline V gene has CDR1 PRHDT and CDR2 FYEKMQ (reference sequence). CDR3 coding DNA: TGTGCCGGCAGCGGGGCCCCGATGTCCTACGAGCAGTACTTC. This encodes CAGSGAPMSYEQYF.

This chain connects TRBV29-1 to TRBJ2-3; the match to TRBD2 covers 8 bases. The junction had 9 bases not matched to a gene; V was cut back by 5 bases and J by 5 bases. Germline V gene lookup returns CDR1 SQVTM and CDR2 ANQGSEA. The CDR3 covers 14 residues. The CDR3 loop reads CSVSPAGVIDTQYF. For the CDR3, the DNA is TGCAGCGTTTCCCCAGCGGGAGTGATAGATACGCAGTATTTT.